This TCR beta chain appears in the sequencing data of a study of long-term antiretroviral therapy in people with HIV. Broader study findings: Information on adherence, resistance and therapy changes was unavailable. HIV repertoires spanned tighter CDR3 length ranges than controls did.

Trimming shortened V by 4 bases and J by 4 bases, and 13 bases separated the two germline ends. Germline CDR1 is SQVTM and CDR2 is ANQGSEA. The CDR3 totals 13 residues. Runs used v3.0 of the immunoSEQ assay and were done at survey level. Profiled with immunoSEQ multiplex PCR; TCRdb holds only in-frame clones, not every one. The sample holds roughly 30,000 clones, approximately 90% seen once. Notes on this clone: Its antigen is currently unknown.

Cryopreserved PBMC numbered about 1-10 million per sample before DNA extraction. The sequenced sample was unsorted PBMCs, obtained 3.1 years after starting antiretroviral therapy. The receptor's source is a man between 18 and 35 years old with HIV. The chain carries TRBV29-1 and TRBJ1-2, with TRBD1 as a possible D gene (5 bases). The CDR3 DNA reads TGCAGCGTTGCCGGGACCGAGATCTATGGCTACACCTTC. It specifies CSVAGTEIYGYTF.